The present T cell receptor beta chain was sequenced within a study of shared clonotypes between healthy human individuals. The CDR3 totals 15 residues. Germline CDR1 and CDR2: MNHEY and SMNVEV (reference sequence). V shed 5 bases, J shed 7 bases, and the junction held 11 bases outside the gene matches. Study-level findings and limits: Clonotypes shared by all four donors outscored non-shared clonotypes in generation probability. Naive CD4 clonotypes were shared across several donors at 4.5% to 6%.

The authors split each subset's genomic DNA evenly across several immunoSEQ plates. Profiling relied on immunoSEQ multiplex PCR, and the TCRdb table lists in-frame clones only, not all of them. This sample has approximately 1,000,000 clones, with roughly 80% found just once. A note on this clone: Its antigen is as yet unknown.

Sequencing used memory CD4+ T cells from PBMCs. Specified subset: CD45RA-negative fraction. The V gene is TRBV27, the J gene TRBJ1-1; TRBD1 matches at 9 bases. The receptor comes from a young man in good health. Some clones in this sample may be carry-over from other donors' samples. For the CDR3, the DNA is TGTGCCAGCAGTCCCTGGGGACAGGGTAAGATTGAAGCTTTCTTT. This gives the protein CASSPWGQGKIEAFF.